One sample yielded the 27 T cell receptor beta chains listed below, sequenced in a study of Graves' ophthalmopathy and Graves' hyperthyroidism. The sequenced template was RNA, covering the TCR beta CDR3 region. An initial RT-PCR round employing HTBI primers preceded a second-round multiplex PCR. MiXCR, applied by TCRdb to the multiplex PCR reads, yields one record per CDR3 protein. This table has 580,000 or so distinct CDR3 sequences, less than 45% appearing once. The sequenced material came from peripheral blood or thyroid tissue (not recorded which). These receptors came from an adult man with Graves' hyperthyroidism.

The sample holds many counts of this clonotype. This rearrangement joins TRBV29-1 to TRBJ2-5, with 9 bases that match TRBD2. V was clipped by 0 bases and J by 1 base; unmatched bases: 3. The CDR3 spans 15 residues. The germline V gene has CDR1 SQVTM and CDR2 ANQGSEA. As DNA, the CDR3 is TGCAGCGTTGAAGATCCAGCGGGAGGCCAAGAGACCCAGTACTTC. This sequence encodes CSVEDPAGGQETQYF.

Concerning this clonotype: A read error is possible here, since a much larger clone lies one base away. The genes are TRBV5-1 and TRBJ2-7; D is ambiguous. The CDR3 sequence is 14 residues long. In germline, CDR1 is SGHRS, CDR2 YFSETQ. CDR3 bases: TGCACCAGCAGCTCTATAGACGGTTCCTACGAGCAGTACTTC. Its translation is CTSSSIDGSYEQYF.

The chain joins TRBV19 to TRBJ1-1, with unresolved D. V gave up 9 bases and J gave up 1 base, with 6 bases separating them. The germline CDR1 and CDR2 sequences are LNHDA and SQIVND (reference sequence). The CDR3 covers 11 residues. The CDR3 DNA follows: TGTGCCAGCGGGTGGAACACTGAAGCTTTCTTT. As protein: CASGWNTEAFF.

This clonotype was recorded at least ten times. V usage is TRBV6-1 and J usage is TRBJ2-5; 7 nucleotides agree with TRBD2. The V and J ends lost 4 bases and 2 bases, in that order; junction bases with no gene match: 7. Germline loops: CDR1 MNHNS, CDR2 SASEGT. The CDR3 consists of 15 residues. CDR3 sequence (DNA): TGTGCCAGCAGTGTTCCGGGGGGTGTTCAAGAGACCCAGTACTTC. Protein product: CASSVPGGVQETQYF.

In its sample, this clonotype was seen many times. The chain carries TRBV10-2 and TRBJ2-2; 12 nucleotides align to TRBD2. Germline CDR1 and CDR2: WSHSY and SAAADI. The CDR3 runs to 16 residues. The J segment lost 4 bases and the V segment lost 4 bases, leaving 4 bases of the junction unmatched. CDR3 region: CASSGLAGALTGELFF. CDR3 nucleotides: TGCGCCAGCAGTGGACTAGCGGGAGCGCTCACCGGGGAGCTGTTTTTT.

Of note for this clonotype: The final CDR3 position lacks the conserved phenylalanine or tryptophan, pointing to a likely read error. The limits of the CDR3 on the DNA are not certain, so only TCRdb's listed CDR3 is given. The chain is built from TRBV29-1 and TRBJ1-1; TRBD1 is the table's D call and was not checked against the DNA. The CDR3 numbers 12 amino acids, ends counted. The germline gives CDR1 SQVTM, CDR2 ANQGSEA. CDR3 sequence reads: CSVEVRGTGGFY.

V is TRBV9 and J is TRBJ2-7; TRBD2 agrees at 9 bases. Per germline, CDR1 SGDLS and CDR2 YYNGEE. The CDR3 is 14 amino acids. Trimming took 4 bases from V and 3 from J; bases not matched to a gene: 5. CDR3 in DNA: TGTGCCAGCAGCTTCCGCGGGGGGGACTACGAGCAGTACTTC. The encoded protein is CASSFRGGDYEQYF.

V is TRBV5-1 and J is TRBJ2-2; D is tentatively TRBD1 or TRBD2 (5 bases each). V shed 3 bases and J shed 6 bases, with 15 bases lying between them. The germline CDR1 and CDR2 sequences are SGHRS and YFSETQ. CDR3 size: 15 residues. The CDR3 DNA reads TGCGCCAGCAGCTCCGGGACGCTAAAACCCGGGGAGCTGTTTTTT. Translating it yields CASSSGTLKPGELFF.

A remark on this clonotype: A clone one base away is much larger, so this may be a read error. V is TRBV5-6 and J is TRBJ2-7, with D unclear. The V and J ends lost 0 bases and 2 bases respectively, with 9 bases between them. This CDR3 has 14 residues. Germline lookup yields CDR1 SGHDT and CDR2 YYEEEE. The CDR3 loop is CASSLDASAYEQYF. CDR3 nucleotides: TGTGCCAGCAGCTTGGATGCCAGCGCCTACGAGCAGTACTTC.

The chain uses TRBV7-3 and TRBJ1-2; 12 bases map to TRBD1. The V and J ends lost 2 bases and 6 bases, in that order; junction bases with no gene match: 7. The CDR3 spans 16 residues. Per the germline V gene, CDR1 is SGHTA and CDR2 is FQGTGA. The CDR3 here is CASSLHRDRGQDGYTF. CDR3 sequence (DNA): TGTGCCAGCAGCTTACACCGGGACAGGGGGCAGGATGGCTACACCTTC.

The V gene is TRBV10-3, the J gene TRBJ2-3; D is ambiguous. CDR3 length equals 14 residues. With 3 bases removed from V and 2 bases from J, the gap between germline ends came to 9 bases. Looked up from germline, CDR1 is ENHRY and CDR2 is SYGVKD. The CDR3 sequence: CAISEGANTDTQYF. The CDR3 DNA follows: TGTGCCATCAGTGAAGGAGCGAACACAGATACGCAGTATTTT.

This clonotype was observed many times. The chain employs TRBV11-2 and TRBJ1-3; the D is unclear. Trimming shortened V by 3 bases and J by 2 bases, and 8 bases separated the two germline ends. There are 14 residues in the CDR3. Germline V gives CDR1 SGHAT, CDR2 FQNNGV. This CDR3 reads CASSFNGAGNTIYF. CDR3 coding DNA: TGTGCCAGCAGCTTTAATGGAGCTGGAAACACCATATATTTT.

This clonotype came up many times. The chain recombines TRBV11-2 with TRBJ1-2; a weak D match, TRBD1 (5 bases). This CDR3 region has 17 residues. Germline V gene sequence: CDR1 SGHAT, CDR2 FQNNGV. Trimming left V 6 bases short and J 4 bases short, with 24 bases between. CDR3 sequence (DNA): TGTGCCAGCAGTCCCGGATCCCCGGCGGACACTATCTATGGCTACACCTTC. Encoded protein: CASSPGSPADTIYGYTF.

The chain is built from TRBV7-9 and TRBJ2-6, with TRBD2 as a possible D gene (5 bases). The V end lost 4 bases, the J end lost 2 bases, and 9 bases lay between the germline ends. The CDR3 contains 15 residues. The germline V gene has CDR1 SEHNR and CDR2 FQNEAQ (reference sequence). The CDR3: CASSSAGAGANVLTF. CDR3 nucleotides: TGTGCCAGCAGCTCGGCCGGGGCTGGGGCCAACGTCCTGACTTTC. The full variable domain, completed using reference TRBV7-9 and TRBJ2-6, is DTGVSQNPRHKITKRGQNVTFRCDPISEHNRLYWYRQTLGQGPEFLTYFQNEAQLEKSRLLSDRFSAERPKGSFSTLEIQRTEQGDSAMYLCASSSAGAGANVLTFGAGSRLTVL.

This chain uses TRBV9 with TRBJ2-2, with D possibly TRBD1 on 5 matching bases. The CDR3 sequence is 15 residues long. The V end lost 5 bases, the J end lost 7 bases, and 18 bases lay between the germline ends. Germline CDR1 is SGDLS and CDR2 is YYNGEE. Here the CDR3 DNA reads TGTGCCAGCAGTTTAAGCTCGACAGTAGGCGGGGAGCTGTTTTTT. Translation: CASSLSSTVGGELFF.

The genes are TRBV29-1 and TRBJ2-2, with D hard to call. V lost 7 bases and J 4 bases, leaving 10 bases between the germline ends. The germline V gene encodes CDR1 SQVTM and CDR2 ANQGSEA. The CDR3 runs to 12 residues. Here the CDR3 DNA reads TGCAGCGCATCCGGTGCCACCGGGGAGCTGTTTTTT. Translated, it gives CSASGATGELFF.

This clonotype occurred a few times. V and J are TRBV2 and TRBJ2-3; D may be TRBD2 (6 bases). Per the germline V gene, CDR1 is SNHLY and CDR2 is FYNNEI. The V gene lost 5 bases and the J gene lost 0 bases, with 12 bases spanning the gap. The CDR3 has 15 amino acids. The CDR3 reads CASSPQRASTDTQYF. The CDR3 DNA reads TGTGCCAGCAGTCCTCAGCGGGCTAGCACAGATACGCAGTATTTT.

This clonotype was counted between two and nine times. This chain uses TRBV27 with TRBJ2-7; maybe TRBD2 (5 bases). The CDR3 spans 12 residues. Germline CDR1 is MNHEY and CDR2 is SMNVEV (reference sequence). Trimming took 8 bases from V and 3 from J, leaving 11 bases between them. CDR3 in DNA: TGTGCCAGCCCGGGGTTCAGCTACGAGCAGTACTTC. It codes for CASPGFSYEQYF.

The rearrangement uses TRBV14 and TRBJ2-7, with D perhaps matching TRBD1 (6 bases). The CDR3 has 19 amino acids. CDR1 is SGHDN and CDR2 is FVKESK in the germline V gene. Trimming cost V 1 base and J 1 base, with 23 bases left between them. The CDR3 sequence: CASSQGGQTVGLESYEQYF. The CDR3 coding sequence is TGTGCCAGCAGCCAAGGAGGACAGACGGTGGGCCTTGAATCCTACGAGCAGTACTTC.

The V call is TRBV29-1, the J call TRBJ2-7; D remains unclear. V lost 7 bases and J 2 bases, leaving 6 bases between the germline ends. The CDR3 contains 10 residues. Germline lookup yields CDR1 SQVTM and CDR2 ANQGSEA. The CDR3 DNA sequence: TGCAGCGCTGGACCCTACGAGCAGTACTTC. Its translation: CSAGPYEQYF.

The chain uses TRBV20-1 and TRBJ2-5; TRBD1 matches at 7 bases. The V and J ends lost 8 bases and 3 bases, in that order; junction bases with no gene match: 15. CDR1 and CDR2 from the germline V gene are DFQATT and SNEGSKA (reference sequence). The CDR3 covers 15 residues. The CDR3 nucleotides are TGCAGTTTCACTATTGCAGGAACAGGGGAAGAGACCCAGTACTTC. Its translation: CSFTIAGTGEETQYF.

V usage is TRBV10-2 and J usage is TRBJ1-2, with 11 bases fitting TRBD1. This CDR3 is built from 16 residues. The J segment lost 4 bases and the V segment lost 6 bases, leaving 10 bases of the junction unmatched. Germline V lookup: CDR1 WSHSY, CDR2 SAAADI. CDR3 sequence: CASRDRDRGIVYGYTF. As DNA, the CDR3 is TGCGCCAGCAGAGACCGGGACAGGGGGATAGTCTATGGCTACACCTTC.

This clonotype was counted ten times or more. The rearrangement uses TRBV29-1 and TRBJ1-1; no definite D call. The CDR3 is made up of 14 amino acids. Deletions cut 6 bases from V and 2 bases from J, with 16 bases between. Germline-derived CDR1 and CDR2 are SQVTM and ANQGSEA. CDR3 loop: CSVAGPLLNTEAFF. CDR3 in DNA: TGCAGCGTCGCCGGGCCTCTCCTTAACACTGAAGCTTTCTTT.

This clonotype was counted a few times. CDR3 sequence reads: CASSSGPSHLDEQFF. In DNA form, the CDR3 reads TGTGCCAGCAGCTCCGGCCCTTCCCACCTCGATGAGCAGTTCTTC. The V and J genes are TRBV7-9 and TRBJ2-5; D is unclear. The J call may be in error: the DNA end matches TRBJ2-1 better. CDR1 SEHNR and CDR2 FQNEAQ come from the germline V gene (reference sequence). The CDR3 extends over 15 amino acids.

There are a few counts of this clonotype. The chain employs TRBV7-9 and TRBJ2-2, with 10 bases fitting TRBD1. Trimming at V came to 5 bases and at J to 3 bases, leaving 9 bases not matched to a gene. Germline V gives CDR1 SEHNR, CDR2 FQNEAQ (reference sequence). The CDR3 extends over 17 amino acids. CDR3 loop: CASSRPTGGEDTGELFF. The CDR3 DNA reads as TGTGCCAGCAGCCGACCGACAGGGGGCGAGGACACCGGGGAGCTGTTTTTT. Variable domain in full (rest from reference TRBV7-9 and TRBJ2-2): DTGVSQNPRHKITKRGQNVTFRCDPISEHNRLYWYRQTLGQGPEFLTYFQNEAQLEKSRLLSDRFSAERPKGSFSTLEIQRTEQGDSAMYLCASSRPTGGEDTGELFFGEGSRLTVL.

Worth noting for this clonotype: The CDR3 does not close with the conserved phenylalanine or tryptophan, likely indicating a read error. The CDR3 is CSVEGAGDTEAFS. The CDR3 DNA reads as TGCAGCGTTGAAGGGGCAGGGGACACTGAAGCTTTCTCT. This chain connects TRBV29-1 to TRBJ1-1; weak D call: TRBD1 (6 bases). V lost 1 base and J lost 3, with 9 bases in between. The CDR3 is 13 residues long. Germline CDR1 SQVTM, CDR2 ANQGSEA.

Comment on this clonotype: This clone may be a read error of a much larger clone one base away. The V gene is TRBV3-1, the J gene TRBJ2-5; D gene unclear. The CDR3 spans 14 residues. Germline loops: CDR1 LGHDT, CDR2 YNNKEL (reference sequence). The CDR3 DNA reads TGTGCCAGCGGCCAAGGACGGAGCCAAGAGACCCAGTACTTC. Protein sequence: CASGQGRSQETQYF.